This paragraph covers one T cell receptor beta chain sequence. This clonotype was found many times. Which antigen it targets is not known. Base qualities are missing; no much larger clone stands one base away. The data were taken from a study of response to subunit inactivated influenza vaccine (dated by TCRdb to 2017 to 2018). With respect to the entire study: To follow how T cells responded to a trivalent subunit inactivated influenza vaccine, the researchers relied on deep quantitative profiling of the T cell receptor repertoire. Overall study outcomes, separate from this receptor: The authors suggested that each seasonal influenza vaccination may recruit only a limited number of new T cells.

The CDR3 goes from the cysteine to the phenylalanine over 13 residues. Only the CDR3 DNA stays, 39 bases, in frame from base 1. Sequences DFQATT (CDR1) and SNEGSKA (CDR2) are obtained from the germline V gene (reference sequence). The germline ends are 8 bases apart after V is trimmed by 2 bases and J by 1 base. Receptor amplification or capture employed RT-PCR. TCRdb names Illumina HiSeq 2500 as the instrument used. TCRdb redid the processing of the public reads, applying fastp at Q25 and MiXCR, and retained in-frame beta chains. Each CDR3 protein gets just one entry, which takes the most common genes and DNA from the rows behind it. This sample comprises about 540,000 distinct CDR3 sequences, approximately 14% of them detected only once. The ten largest clones take up 8.5% to 14% of the sample.

The clonotype comes from a man aged 45-65 years who received an inactivated influenza vaccine. Donor details come from another sample of the same person, matched by shared clones. The chain joins TRBV20-1 to TRBJ1-1; no D segment can be confidently identified. Specimen: PBMCs from blood, collected approximately 12 days after vaccination. The CDR3 region: CSARNGGNTEAFF. The DNA is as follows: TGCAGTGCTAGAAACGGAGGGAACACTGAAGCTTTCTTT.